This TCR beta chain stems from a study of early T cells in non-severe SARS-CoV-2 infection. MiXCR, applied by TCRdb to the 5' RACE reads, yields one record per CDR3 protein. Of about 64,000 distinct CDR3 sequences listed, about an eighth are singletons. This CDR3 has 15 residues. The ends were cut back, 3 bases at V and 3 bases at J, with 12 bases in the middle. The germline V gene has CDR1 SGHVS and CDR2 FQNEAQ. Ten or more counts support this clonotype. The sample consisted of whole blood. The clonotype comes from an adult who was a healthcare worker with PCR-confirmed SARS-CoV-2 infection or an uninfected control (not recorded which). V usage is TRBV7-8 and J usage is TRBJ1-3; TRBD1 might be the D (5 bases). CDR3 amino acids: CASSFLQGRGNTIYF. The CDR3 region has the DNA TGTGCCAGCAGCTTTCTTCAGGGTCGTGGAAACACCATATATTTT.